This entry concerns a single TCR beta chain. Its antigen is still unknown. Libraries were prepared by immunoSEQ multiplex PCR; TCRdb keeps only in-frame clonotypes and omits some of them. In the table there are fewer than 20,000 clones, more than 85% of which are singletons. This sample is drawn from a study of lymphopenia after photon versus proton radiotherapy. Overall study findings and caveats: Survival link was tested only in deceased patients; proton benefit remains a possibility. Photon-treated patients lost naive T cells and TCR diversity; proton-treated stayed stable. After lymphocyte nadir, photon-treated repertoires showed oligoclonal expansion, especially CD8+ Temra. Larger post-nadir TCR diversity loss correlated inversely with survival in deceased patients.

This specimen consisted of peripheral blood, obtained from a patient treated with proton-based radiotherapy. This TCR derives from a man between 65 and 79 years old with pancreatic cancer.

The chain's CDR3 is CASSTMSGTGYEQYF. The CDR3, as DNA: TGTGCCAGCAGTACCATGAGCGGGACAGGGTACGAGCAGTACTTC. The gene calls are TRBV28 and TRBJ2-7; 9 nucleotides align to TRBD1. The germline V gene has CDR1 MDHEN and CDR2 SYDVKM. Unmatched junction bases numbered 9, after V lost 5 bases and J lost 4 bases. The CDR3 runs 15 residues.